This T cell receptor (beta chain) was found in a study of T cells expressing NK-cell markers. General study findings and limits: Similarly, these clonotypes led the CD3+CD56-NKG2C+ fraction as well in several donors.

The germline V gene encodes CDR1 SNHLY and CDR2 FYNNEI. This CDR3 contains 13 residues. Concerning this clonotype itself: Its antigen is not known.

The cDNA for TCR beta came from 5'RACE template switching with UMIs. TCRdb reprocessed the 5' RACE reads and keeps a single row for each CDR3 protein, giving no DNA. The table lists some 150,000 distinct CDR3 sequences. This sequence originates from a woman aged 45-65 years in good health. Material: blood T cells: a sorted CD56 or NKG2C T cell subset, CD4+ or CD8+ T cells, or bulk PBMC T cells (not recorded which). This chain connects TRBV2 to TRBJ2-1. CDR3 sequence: CASSERIDNEQFF.